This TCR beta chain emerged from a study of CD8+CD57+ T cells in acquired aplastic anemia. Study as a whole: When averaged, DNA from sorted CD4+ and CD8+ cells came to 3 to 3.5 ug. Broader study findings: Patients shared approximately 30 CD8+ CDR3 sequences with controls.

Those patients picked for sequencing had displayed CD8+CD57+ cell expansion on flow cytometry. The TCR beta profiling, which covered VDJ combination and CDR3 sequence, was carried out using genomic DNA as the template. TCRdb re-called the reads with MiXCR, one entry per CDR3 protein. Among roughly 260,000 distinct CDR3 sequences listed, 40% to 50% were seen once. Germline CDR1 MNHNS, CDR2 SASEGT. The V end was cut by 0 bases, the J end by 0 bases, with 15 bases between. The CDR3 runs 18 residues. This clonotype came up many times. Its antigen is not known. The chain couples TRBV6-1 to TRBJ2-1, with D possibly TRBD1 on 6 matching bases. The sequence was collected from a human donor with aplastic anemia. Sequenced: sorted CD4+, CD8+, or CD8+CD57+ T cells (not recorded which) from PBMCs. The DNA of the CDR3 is TGTGCCAGCAGTGAAGCGGATCTCGCAGGGGCCTCCTACAATGAGCAGTTCTTC. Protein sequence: CASSEADLAGASYNEQFF.